This T cell receptor beta chain appears in the sequencing data of a study of blood T cell repertoires in COVID-19. Across the whole study: Both acute and convalescent COVID-19 samples were obtained from the United States, Italy and Spain.

As originally analysed: Counts of nucleated cells, estimated from reference gene primer amplification, were obtained. Using immunoSEQ multiplex PCR, the repertoire was profiled, and TCRdb retains in-frame clones only, with some absent. V and J calls and clone size are as listed in that table; D and trimming were resolved from the DNA. Of roughly 120,000 clones listed, roughly 80% were seen once; the top ten hold approximately 1.5%. The CDR3 sequence is 13 residues long. Germline V CDR1 and CDR2: MNHNS, SASEGT. Trimming took off 3 bases at V and 3 bases at J, with 8 bases between the two ends. V is TRBV6-1 and J is TRBJ1-1; D is ambiguous. The origin of this receptor is a man aged 45-65 years with acute or convalescent COVID-19. Sequenced sample: peripheral blood. Here the CDR3 reads CASSDRSHTEAFF. CDR3 nucleotides: TGTGCCAGCAGTGATCGGTCCCACACTGAAGCTTTCTTT.